Listed below are T cell receptor beta chains from one sample, sequenced in a study of T cell responses to AZD1222 COVID-19 vaccine. Assay used: immunoSEQ multiplex PCR; TCRdb lists only in-frame clones, some missing. Of about 180,000 clones listed, roughly 92% are singletons. This material consisted of peripheral blood, taken on day 0 of AZD1222 vaccination. Receptor source: an adult in good health. Both conserved end residues are trimmed from each CDR3. Fields, in order: CDR3 protein, V gene, D gene, J gene. The D gene is left open where the match is weak.

ASSAGSLYEQY	TRBV10-1	.	TRBJ2-7
ASSQGLGLQTQY	TRBV3-1/TRBV3-2	.	TRBJ2-5
ASSRDNAYEQY	TRBV28	.	TRBJ2-7
ASSLDGSEQETQY	TRBV11-2	.	TRBJ2-5
AWSSYWTSGVIGELF	TRBV30	TRBD2	TRBJ2-2
ASSVRLLGSFYGYT	TRBV2	.	TRBJ1-2
ASRPGRYSNQPQH	TRBV6-5	.	TRBJ1-5
ASSPSGQGHEKLF	TRBV18	TRBD1	TRBJ1-4
ASSLAASGSNSYEQY	TRBV5-1	TRBD2	TRBJ2-7
ASSLAQLGNTEAF	TRBV7-8	.	TRBJ1-1
ASSVGQGAVANYGYT	TRBV7-8	TRBD1	TRBJ1-2
SVGGGQGADEQY	TRBV29-1	TRBD1	TRBJ2-7
ASSLGTDTIEKLF	TRBV7-2	.	TRBJ1-4
ASSSQFVGYEQY	TRBV5-6	.	TRBJ2-7
ATSALGIRGGYGYT	TRBV15	.	TRBJ1-2